The rows below give T cell receptor beta chains drawn from one sample of a study of T-cell reconstitution after alpha-beta-depleted transplantation in children. TCRdb reanalysed the PCR reads using MiXCR and keeps one entry per CDR3 protein. Altogether roughly 500,000 distinct CDR3 sequences are present, under 12% being singletons, with the ten largest covering around 2.2%. Specimen: PBMCs, collected before TCRalphabeta/CD19-depleted stem cell transplant. Receptors were obtained from a child aged 2 to 10 with inherited bone marrow failure, due to receive a stem cell transplant. CDR3s include the opening cysteine and the closing phenylalanine or tryptophan. Fields, in order: J gene, V gene, clone size, D gene, CDR3 DNA, CDR3 protein. A D gene is named only where the DNA matches it firmly. Size values are once, few and many counts, or a class for expanded clones, and some rows have none.

TRBJ1-2	TRBV28	once	TRBD1	TGTGCCAGCAGTCCTTCGGACAGGTATGATGGCTACACCTTC	CASSPSDRYDGYTF
TRBJ2-1	TRBV3-1	few	TRBD2	TGTGCCAGCAGCTCGGGGGGGGGCTCCGGCAATGAGCAGTTCTTC	CASSSGGGSGNEQFF
TRBJ2-5	TRBV19	NA	NA	TGTGCCAGTATGGGGTGGGTAGAAGAGACCCTGTACTTC	CASMGWVEETLYF
TRBJ2-1	TRBV20-1	few	TRBD2	TGCAGTGCTAGAGAGGCGGGAGGGCCGGTCAATGAGCAGTTCTTC	CSAREAGGPVNEQFF
TRBJ1-2	TRBV12-3/TRBV12-4	few	TRBD1	TGTGCCACTACTGGGACAGGGCAAGGCTACACCTTC	CATTGTGQGYTF
TRBJ2-2	TRBV7-9	many	NA	TGTGCCAGCAGCTTAGCTGAGTCGGACACCGGGGAGCTGTTTTTT	CASSLAESDTGELFF
TRBJ2-3	TRBV20-1	many	NA	TGCAGTGCTAGAGCCCGCTATGGGACAGATACGCAGTATTTT	CSARARYGTDTQYF
TRBJ2-4	TRBV28	few	TRBD1	TGTGCCAGCAGTCCGACAGGGATACTAGCCAAAAACATTCAGTACTTC	CASSPTGILAKNIQYF
TRBJ1-1	TRBV5-5	many	NA	TGTGCCAGCAGCTTGACAGGGTCTCGCAACGCTGAAGCTTTCTTT	CASSLTGSRNAEAFF
TRBJ1-4	TRBV27	few	NA	TGTGCCAGCAGTTTAAAAGGGAACAGGTTTAATGAAAAACTGTTTTTT	CASSLKGNRFNEKLFF
TRBJ2-3	TRBV4-3	many	NA	TGCGCCAGCAGCCAAGAAGGCCCAGGGGGGGCAGATACGCAGTATTTT	CASSQEGPGGADTQYF
TRBJ2-7	TRBV7-2	many	NA	TGTGCCAGCAGCCAAGGACCGGTGGCGTACGAGCAGTACTTC	CASSQGPVAYEQYF
TRBJ1-2	TRBV29-1	NA	NA	TGCAGCGTTGAAGCAAGCTTAGGGGGGTCCCCTTACTATGGCTACACCTTC	CSVEASLGGSPYYGYTF
TRBJ1-5	TRBV12-3/TRBV12-4	many	NA	TGTGCCAGCAGCCGGGACGGGGAAGTTCAGCCCCAGCATTTT	CASSRDGEVQPQHF
TRBJ1-2	TRBV12-3/TRBV12-4	many	NA	TGTGCCAGCAGTTTTGGGGGACCTAACTATGGCTACACCTTC	CASSFGGPNYGYTF
TRBJ2-3	TRBV12-3/TRBV12-4	NA	NA	TGTGCCAGCAGCCGATCACTAGATCGCGCAGATACGCAGTATTTT	CASSRSLDRADTQYF
TRBJ1-2	TRBV12-3/TRBV12-4	many	NA	TGTGCCAGCAGTTTATTTTTTTCAGGGGTTGATGGCTACACCTTC	CASSLFFSGVDGYTF
TRBJ2-2	TRBV12-3/TRBV12-4	few	NA	TGTGCCAGCAGTTTCATTGGGGGCGGGACCCCGAGGACCGGGGAGCTGTTTTTT	CASSFIGGGTPRTGELFF
TRBJ2-1	TRBV24-1	few	TRBD2	TGTGCCACCGAGGGACTAGGGGACTACAATGAGCAGTTCTTC	CATEGLGDYNEQFF
TRBJ2-1	TRBV4-3	few	NA	TGCGCCAGCAGCCAAGATAGGGGGTGGAGTGAGCAGTTCTTC	CASSQDRGWSEQFF
TRBJ2-1	TRBV10-3	many	NA	TGTGCCATCAGTGAAGGTTACGCAGCGGTTCAGGACAATGAGCAGTTCTTC	CAISEGYAAVQDNEQFF
TRBJ2-1	TRBV29-1	many	NA	TGCAGCGTTGGATTGTATGGGGTAGCCGCCTACTACAATGAGCAGTTCTTC	CSVGLYGVAAYYNEQFF
TRBJ2-3	TRBV19	few	NA	TGTGCCAGTAGTATTGTAGTAGGCTCTAGCACAGATACGCAGTATTTT	CASSIVVGSSTDTQYF
TRBJ1-5	TRBV6-2/TRBV6-3	NA	NA	TGTGCCAGCAGTCATGGACGGGCGGGTCAGCCCCAGCATTTT	CASSHGRAGQPQHF
TRBJ2-2	TRBV12-3/TRBV12-4	many	NA	TGTGCCAGCAACCGGGACAACACCGGGGAGCTGTTTTTT	CASNRDNTGELFF
TRBJ2-5	TRBV2	NA	TRBD1	TGTGCCTATAGACAGGGTCTCCAAGAGACCCAGTACTTC	CAYRQGLQETQYF
TRBJ1-2	TRBV24-1	many	TRBD1	TGTGCCACCAGTGACAATTACGGGACAGCCTATGGCTACACCTTC	CATSDNYGTAYGYTF
TRBJ2-2	TRBV20-1	many	NA	TGCAGTGCTCAGGACTCGTCGACAAGGAACACCGGGGAGCTGTTTTTT	CSAQDSSTRNTGELFF
TRBJ2-2	TRBV20-1	many	TRBD1	TGCAGTGCGAGACGGACAGGGGGTAGCACCGGGGAGCTGTTTTTT	CSARRTGGSTGELFF
TRBJ2-7	TRBV27	few	NA	TGTGCCAGCAGTTTATCGGGAGGCACTGACTACGAGCAGTACTTC	CASSLSGGTDYEQYF
TRBJ1-6	TRBV4-3	NA	NA	TGCGCCAGCAGCCAGGAATCGGGTTATAATTCACCCCTCCACTTT	CASSQESGYNSPLHF
TRBJ1-6	TRBV28	NA	NA	TGTGCCAGCAGTGCGGGACTCCTGAGCTCCTTTAATTCACCCCTCCACTTT	CASSAGLLSSFNSPLHF
TRBJ2-7	TRBV14	once	NA	TGTGCCAGCAGCTCGCCCTCCCGGGGAGCCTACGAGCAGTACTTC	CASSSPSRGAYEQYF
TRBJ2-3	TRBV6-2/TRBV6-3	few	TRBD1	TGTGCCAGCAGTTGGGAAGAAAGAACAGGGGAAGATACGCAGTATTTT	CASSWEERTGEDTQYF
TRBJ2-7	TRBV5-1	many	TRBD1	TGCGCCAGCAGCGCGGCGACAGGGGTTCTAGCCTACGAGCAGTACTTC	CASSAATGVLAYEQYF
TRBJ2-7	TRBV10-2	NA	NA	TGCGCCAGCAGCCCCGACCCGGCTGAGGCCTACGAGCAGTACTTC	CASSPDPAEAYEQYF
TRBJ1-2	TRBV6-5	many	NA	TGTGCCAGCGGGGGGTCGCAAGGCCACACCTTC	CASGGSQGHTF
TRBJ1-2	TRBV12-3/TRBV12-4	NA	TRBD1	TGTGCCAGCAGCTGGGCAGGGACAGGGGTTTATGGCTACACCTTC	CASSWAGTGVYGYTF
TRBJ2-2	TRBV27	many	NA	TGTGCCAGCACCCTAGCGCCTACGAACACCGGGGAGCTGTTTTTT	CASTLAPTNTGELFF
TRBJ1-2	TRBV5-4	NA	TRBD1	TGTGCCAGCAGCTTGGGGGACAGGGCCCGGTGGGGCTACACCTTC	CASSLGDRARWGYTF
TRBJ2-7	TRBV27	many	TRBD2	TGTGCCAGCAGTCTAACGAGGCTAGCGGCTTCCTACGAGCAGTACTTC	CASSLTRLAASYEQYF
TRBJ1-5	TRBV28	few	TRBD1	TGTGCCAGCAGCCAACTTGGACAGGGGGGGAATCAGCCCCAGCATTTT	CASSQLGQGGNQPQHF
TRBJ2-3	TRBV7-9	few	NA	TGTGCCAGCAGCTTAAGGGTAGGAAGAAGAGATACGCAGTATTTT	CASSLRVGRRDTQYF
TRBJ2-1	TRBV11-2	many	NA	TGTGCCAGCAGCTTCCTACGGTGGGGAATCAATGAGCAGTTCTTC	CASSFLRWGINEQFF
TRBJ2-7	TRBV20-1	many	TRBD2	TGCAGTGCTAGATTACTAGCGGGAGGAGGGAACGAGCAGTACTTC	CSARLLAGGGNEQYF
TRBJ2-7	TRBV27	many	NA	TGTGCCAGCAGTTTGGGCCTCAGTGCCCCCTACGAGCAGTACTTC	CASSLGLSAPYEQYF
TRBJ2-1	TRBV2	few	NA	TGTGCCAGCAGTGTAAAAGGAGAGCCCTCCTACAATGAGCAGTTCTTC	CASSVKGEPSYNEQFF
TRBJ2-1	TRBV7-9	NA	NA	TGTGCCAGCAGCTTGGTTAGCGGATACGGGGACTACAATGAGCAGTTCTTC	CASSLVSGYGDYNEQFF
TRBJ2-5	TRBV7-2	many	TRBD2	TGTGCCAGCAGTAGCGGGAGGGCCGTAGAGACCCAGTACTTC	CASSSGRAVETQYF